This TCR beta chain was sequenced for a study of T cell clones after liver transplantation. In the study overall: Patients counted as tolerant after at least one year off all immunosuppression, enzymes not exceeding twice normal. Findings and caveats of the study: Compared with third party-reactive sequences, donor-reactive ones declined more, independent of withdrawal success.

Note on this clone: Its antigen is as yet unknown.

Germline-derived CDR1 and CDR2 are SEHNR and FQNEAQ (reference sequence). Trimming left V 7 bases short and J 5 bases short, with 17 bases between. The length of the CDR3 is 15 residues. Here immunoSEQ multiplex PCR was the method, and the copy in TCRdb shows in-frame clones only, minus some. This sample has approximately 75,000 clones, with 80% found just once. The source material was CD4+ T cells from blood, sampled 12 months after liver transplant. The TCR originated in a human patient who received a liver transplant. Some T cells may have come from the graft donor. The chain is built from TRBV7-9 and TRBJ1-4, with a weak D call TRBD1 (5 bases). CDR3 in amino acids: CASNGGGFVNEKLFF. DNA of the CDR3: TGTGCCAGCAACGGGGGAGGGTTTGTCAATGAAAAACTGTTTTTT.